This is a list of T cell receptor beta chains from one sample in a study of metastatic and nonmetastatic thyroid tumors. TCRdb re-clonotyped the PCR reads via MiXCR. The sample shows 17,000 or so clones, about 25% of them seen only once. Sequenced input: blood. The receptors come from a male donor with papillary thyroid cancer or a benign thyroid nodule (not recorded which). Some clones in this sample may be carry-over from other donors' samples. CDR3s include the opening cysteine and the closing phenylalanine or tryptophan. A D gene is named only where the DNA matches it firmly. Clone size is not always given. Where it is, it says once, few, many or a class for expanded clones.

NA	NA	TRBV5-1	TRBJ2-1	CASSAGMMKSDEQFF	TGCGCCAGCAGCGCAGGGATGATGAAATCGGATGAGCAGTTCTTC
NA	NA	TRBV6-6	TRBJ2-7	CASSYTGSGYEQYF	TGTGCCAGCAGTTATACAGGGTCAGGGTACGAGCAGTACTTC
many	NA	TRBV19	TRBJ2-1	CASSIGVLDEQFF	TGTGCCAGTAGTATAGGGGTGTTAGATGAGCAGTTCTTC
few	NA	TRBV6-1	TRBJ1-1	CASSLTQNTEAFF	TGTGCCAGCAGTTTAACCCAGAACACTGAAGCTTTCTTT
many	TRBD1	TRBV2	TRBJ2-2	CASITRQGVGELFF	TGTGCCAGCATCACCCGACAGGGGGTCGGGGAGCTGTTTTTT
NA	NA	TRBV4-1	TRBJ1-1	CASSRNTGAEAFF	TGCGCCAGCAGCCGGAATACAGGAGCTGAAGCTTTCTTT
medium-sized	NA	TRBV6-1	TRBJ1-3	CASSSKTGNTIYF	TGTGCCAGCAGTTCCAAGACAGGAAACACCATATATTTT
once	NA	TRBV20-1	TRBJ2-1	CSARNRVDYNEQFF	TGCAGTGCTAGAAACAGGGTTGATTACAATGAGCAGTTCTTC
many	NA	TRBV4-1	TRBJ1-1	CASSHWGNTEAFF	TGCGCCAGCAGCCATTGGGGGAACACTGAAGCTTTCTTT
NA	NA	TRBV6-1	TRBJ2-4	CASSAGEVDIQYF	TGTGCCAGCAGTGCAGGGGAGGTTGACATTCAGTACTTC
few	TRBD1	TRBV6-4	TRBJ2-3	CASSPTGDVTDTQYF	TGTGCCAGCAGTCCGACAGGGGATGTTACAGATACGCAGTATTTT
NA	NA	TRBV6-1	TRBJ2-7	CASSLVGPYEQYF	TGTGCCAGCAGTTTAGTCGGCCCCTACGAGCAGTACTTC
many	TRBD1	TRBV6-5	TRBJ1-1	CASSYTGTRGAFF	TGTGCCAGCAGTTACACCGGGACCAGGGGGGCTTTCTTT
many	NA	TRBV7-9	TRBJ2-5	CASSSLWETQYF	TGTGCCAGCAGCTCCCTATGGGAGACCCAGTACTTC
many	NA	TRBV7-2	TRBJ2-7	CASSLAGAWAPSYEQYF	TGTGCCAGCAGCTTAGCGGGGGCTTGGGCCCCCTCCTACGAGCAGTACTTC
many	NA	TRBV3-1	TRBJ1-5	CASSQGGQPQHF	TGTGCCAGCAGCCAAGGGGGTCAGCCCCAGCATTTT
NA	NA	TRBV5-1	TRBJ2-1	CASSLEQAARDNEQFF	TGCGCCAGCAGCTTGGAACAGGCCGCGAGGGACAATGAGCAGTTCTTC
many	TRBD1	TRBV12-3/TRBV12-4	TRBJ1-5	CASSPGQGWPQHF	TGTGCCAGCAGTCCGGGACAGGGGTGGCCCCAGCATTTT
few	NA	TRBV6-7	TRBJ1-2	CASSYSVGTPANYGYTF	TGTGCCAGCAGTTACTCCGTAGGGACACCCGCTAACTATGGCTACACCTTC
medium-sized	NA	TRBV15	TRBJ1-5	CATSRDRGYQPQHF	TGTGCCACCAGCAGAGATCGGGGTTATCAGCCCCAGCATTTT
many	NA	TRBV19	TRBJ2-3	CASSIKAGFTDTQYF	TGTGCCAGTAGTATAAAAGCGGGTTTCACAGATACGCAGTATTTT
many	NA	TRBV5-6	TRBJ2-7	CASHSGYEQYF	TGTGCCAGCCACAGCGGCTACGAGCAGTACTTC
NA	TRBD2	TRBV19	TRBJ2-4	CASSPIAGAKNIQYF	TGTGCCAGTAGTCCGATAGCGGGAGCCAAAAACATTCAGTACTTC
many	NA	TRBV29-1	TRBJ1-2	CSVVEGYTF	TGCAGCGTTGTAGAGGGCTACACCTTC